Listed here is a single T cell receptor beta chain. Its specificity is unknown. This specimen comes from a study of shared clonotypes between healthy human individuals. Study-level background: Donors had three CD4 naive, three CD4 memory, two CD8 naive and one CD8 memory plate apiece.

Study-level points and caveats: Despite large depth, sorted-subset datasets appeared incompletely sequenced. The expectation was that sequencing depth would affect clonotype sharing among donors.

This CDR3 region has 15 residues. Germline V CDR1 and CDR2: KGHSH, LQKENI. Losses at the gene ends were 4 bases for V and 0 bases for J; bases not matched to a gene: 6. Produced via immunoSEQ multiplex PCR; TCRdb's table is partial and in-frame only. Of roughly 1.5 million clones listed, approximately 98% were seen once; the top ten hold 0.4% to 0.55%. Sequencing was done on a sample of naive CD4+ T cells sorted from blood. Subset noted: CD45RA+ positively selected. The chain couples TRBV18 to TRBJ2-7, with 7 positions matching TRBD1. The TCR originated in a man aged 30 to 45 in good health. The CDR3 DNA sequence: TGTGCCAGCTCACTTCAGGGGGTAGACTCCTACGAGCAGTACTTC. It encodes CASSLQGVDSYEQYF.